The rows below give T cell receptor beta chains drawn from one sample of a study of human T cells and chemical hapten exposure. Using its own MiXCR run on the 5' RACE reads, TCRdb lists one record per CDR3 protein. The sample contains 65,000 to 95,000 distinct CDR3 sequences, less than 9.5% of which appear only once. These receptors were taken from a male donor in good health. The CDR3 runs from the conserved cysteine through the conserved F or W. A D gene is named only where the DNA matches it firmly. For some rows the clone size is stated as once, few or many, or as a class when expanded; others skip it.

size,D,length,V,J,DNA,CDR3
few,.,15,TRBV29-1,TRBJ1-1,TGCAGCGTTGAAGATGGTCCAGTTGTGAACACTGAAGCTTTCTTT,CSVEDGPVVNTEAFF
.,TRBD1,15,TRBV4-2,TRBJ1-1,TGTGCCAGCAGCCAAGCAGACAGGGGTGGCACTGAAGCTTTCTTT,CASSQADRGGTEAFF
many,TRBD2,17,TRBV11-2,TRBJ2-1,TGTGCCAGCAGCTTATTCGCGCGGGGGAGCTCCTACAATGAGCAGTTCTTC,CASSLFARGSSYNEQFF
.,.,16,TRBV20-1,TRBJ2-2,TGCAGTGCTAGCGGGGATAGGTTCGCGAACACCGGGGAGCTGTTTTTT,CSASGDRFANTGELFF
many,.,14,TRBV13,TRBJ2-4,TGTGCCAGCAGTCCCCCACAGGGCCAAAACATTCAGTACTTC,CASSPPQGQNIQYF
few,.,15,TRBV4-2,TRBJ2-7,TGTGCCAGCAGCCAAACAGGTGACCGGGCCTACGAGCAGTACTTC,CASSQTGDRAYEQYF
many,.,15,TRBV21-1,TRBJ1-2,TGTGCCAGCAGCCGGGACGGGGTTGTATGGAGTGGCTACACCTTC,CASSRDGVVWSGYTF
few,.,14,TRBV7-2,TRBJ1-1,TGTGCCAGCAGTCCCCACTGGGGGAACACTGAAGCTTTCTTT,CASSPHWGNTEAFF
many,TRBD1,16,TRBV7-9,TRBJ1-6,TGTGCCAGCAGCTTAGGACAGGGGGCGAAGAATTCACCCCTCCACTTT,CASSLGQGAKNSPLHF
few,TRBD1,18,TRBV6-5,TRBJ2-3,TGTGCCAGCAGCCCCCGTGGGACAGGGGCCGTAGGCACAGATACGCAGTATTTT,CASSPRGTGAVGTDTQYF
few,.,14,TRBV5-1,TRBJ2-7,TGCGCCAGCAGCCTACAGGGACTGGGCTACGAGCAGTACTTC,CASSLQGLGYEQYF
few,TRBD1,14,TRBV12-3/TRBV12-4,TRBJ2-7,TGTGCCAGCAGTGGGACAGGGTTGGACTACGAGCAGTACTTC,CASSGTGLDYEQYF
.,.,16,TRBV7-6,TRBJ1-1,TGTGCCAGCAGCTCCCTCTTTACCGGGCTCAACACTGAAGCTTTCTTT,CASSSLFTGLNTEAFF
few,TRBD2,18,TRBV20-1,TRBJ2-3,TGCAGTGCTAGAGATCAACTAGCGGGGTCCTATAGCACAGATACGCAGTATTTT,CSARDQLAGSYSTDTQYF
many,.,13,TRBV24-1,TRBJ2-5,TGTGCCACCAGTGAAGGGTACCAAGAGACCCAGTACTTC,CATSEGYQETQYF
many,TRBD2,17,TRBV12-5,TRBJ2-5,TGTGCTAGTGGTTTGGTACTGTCTGAGGGAGGGCAAGAGACCCAGTACTTC,CASGLVLSEGGQETQYF
.,TRBD1,17,TRBV6-2/TRBV6-3,TRBJ2-2,TGTGCCAGCAGCAGAATCCCGGGACAGGGACCCACCGGGGAGCTGTTTTTT,CASSRIPGQGPTGELFF
many,TRBD1,14,TRBV4-3,TRBJ2-5,TGCGCCAGCAGCCAGGCGACAGGGCGAGAGACCCAGTACTTC,CASSQATGRETQYF
many,.,16,TRBV5-1,TRBJ2-1,TGCGCCAGCAGCTTGTTCGAAGCCCGTGCCTACAATGAGCAGTTCTTC,CASSLFEARAYNEQFF
.,TRBD2,17,TRBV5-6,TRBJ2-3,TGTGCCAGCAGCCTCCCAACGGCGGGGGGAACCACAGATACGCAGTATTTT,CASSLPTAGGTTDTQYF
many,.,12,TRBV20-1,TRBJ2-3,TGCAGTGCTCCTACACGTACAGATACGCAGTATTTT,CSAPTRTDTQYF
many,TRBD1,16,TRBV7-9,TRBJ1-1,TGTGCCAGCAGCGCCTGGACAGGGTCCATGAACACTGAAGCTTTCTTT,CASSAWTGSMNTEAFF
few,TRBD2,17,TRBV5-8,TRBJ2-1,TGTGCCAGCAGCCTCCTTCGCGGGAGATATCTGGGCGATGAGCAGTTCTTC,CASSLLRGRYLGDEQFF
.,.,14,TRBV12-3/TRBV12-4,TRBJ2-3,TGTGCCAGCAGTTTAGCCATGAGGTCAGATACGCAGTATTTT,CASSLAMRSDTQYF
.,.,15,TRBV7-8,TRBJ2-7,TGTGCCAGCAGCTCGGGCCCCCGGAGCTCCTACGAGCAGTACTTC,CASSSGPRSSYEQYF
.,TRBD2,15,TRBV9,TRBJ2-3,TGTGCCAGCAGCACTAGCGGGAGACGCACAGATACGCAGTATTTT,CASSTSGRRTDTQYF
many,TRBD2,15,TRBV7-9,TRBJ2-3,TGTGCCAGCACTTTACTAGCGGGGACCACAGATACGCAGTATTTT,CASTLLAGTTDTQYF
many,.,12,TRBV5-6,TRBJ2-7,TGTGCCAGCAGCTTTGAGACCTACGAGCAGTACTTC,CASSFETYEQYF
many,.,11,TRBV12-3/TRBV12-4,TRBJ2-5,TGTGCCAGCACTGGGAGAGAGACCCAGTACTTC,CASTGRETQYF
many,.,16,TRBV20-1,TRBJ1-5,TGCAGTGCTAGGAGGGGGACAAATCGGGCCGATCAGCCCCAGCATTTT,CSARRGTNRADQPQHF
many,.,16,TRBV14,TRBJ1-5,TGTGCCAGCAGCCAACGCGGTCAGGGGCGCATTCAGCCCCAGCATTTT,CASSQRGQGRIQPQHF
.,.,13,TRBV29-1,TRBJ1-1,TGCAGCGCTGTCAGGAGCATGAACACTGAAGCTTTCTTT,CSAVRSMNTEAFF
.,.,15,TRBV20-1,TRBJ1-6,TGCAGTGCTAGAGATCTCAGGGAAAAAAGCTCACCCCTCCACTTT,CSARDLREKSSPLHF
many,.,14,TRBV7-2,TRBJ2-7,TGTGCCAGCAGGTTACGGGGAAACTCCTACGAGCAGTACTTC,CASRLRGNSYEQYF
medium-sized,TRBD2,15,TRBV6-4,TRBJ2-3,TGTGCCAGCAGTGGAGCGGGAGGAGGCACAGATACGCAGTATTTT,CASSGAGGGTDTQYF
many,.,12,TRBV6-5,TRBJ1-6,TGTGCCAGCAGTGGAGAGAATTCACCCCTCCACTTT,CASSGENSPLHF
few,TRBD1,14,TRBV29-1,TRBJ2-2,TGCAGCGTTCTGACAGGACAGGGCACCGGGGAGCTGTTTTTT,CSVLTGQGTGELFF
.,.,14,TRBV7-3,TRBJ2-5,TGTGCCAGCAGCTTAAGGGGGGACCAAGAGACCCAGTACTTC,CASSLRGDQETQYF
.,.,13,TRBV19,TRBJ2-5,TGTGCCAGTAGTCGGTTTGGCCAAGAGACCCAGTACTTC,CASSRFGQETQYF
few,.,14,TRBV29-1,TRBJ1-3,TGCAGCGTTGAAGTCCTGGGCTCTGGAAACACCATATATTTT,CSVEVLGSGNTIYF
few,TRBD1,14,TRBV12-3/TRBV12-4,TRBJ2-7,TGTGCCAGCAGTTTCGGACAGGACTCCTACGAGCAGTACTTC,CASSFGQDSYEQYF
.,TRBD2,14,TRBV5-1,TRBJ2-1,TGCGCCAGCAGCTTAGCGGGAGTATGGAGTGAGCAGTTCTTC,CASSLAGVWSEQFF
many,.,13,TRBV9,TRBJ2-4,TGTGCCAGCAGCGGAGTGACTAGTAGCATTCAGTACTTC,CASSGVTSSIQYF